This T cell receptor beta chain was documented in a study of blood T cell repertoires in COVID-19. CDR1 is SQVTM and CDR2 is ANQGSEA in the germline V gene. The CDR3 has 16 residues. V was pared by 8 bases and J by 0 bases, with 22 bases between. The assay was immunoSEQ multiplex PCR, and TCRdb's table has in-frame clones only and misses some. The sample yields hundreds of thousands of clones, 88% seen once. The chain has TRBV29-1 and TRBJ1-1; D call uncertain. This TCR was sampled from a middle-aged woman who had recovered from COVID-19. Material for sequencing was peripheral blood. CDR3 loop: CSPDPRHPLMNTEAFF. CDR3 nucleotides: TGCAGCCCTGACCCCCGACATCCTCTCATGAACACTGAAGCTTTCTTT.